Included here is one TCR beta chain sequence, with context. The antigen is undetermined. The method was immunoSEQ multiplex PCR; TCRdb's version includes in-frame clones alone and lacks a portion of them. The table lists more than 60,000 clones, just under 75% of them singletons. Subsequent to a culture period of 10 days, CD4+ T cells were isolated. Either the BNT162b2 or mRNA-1273 vaccine was given to participants in two doses. This sample is part of a study of vaccination effects on CD4 cells after COVID-19. The CDR3 extends over 14 amino acids. Germline lookup yields CDR1 SGHRS and CDR2 YFSETQ. Deletions cut 0 bases from V and 2 bases from J, with 8 bases between. Study-wide findings and caveats: Clones induced by infection and by vaccine showed marked clonal contraction late after vaccination.

The source was CD4+ T cells from PBMCs cultured without peptide, collected after COVID-19 vaccination. The chain carries TRBV5-1 and TRBJ2-5; no reliable D call. The TCR comes from a human donor who received a COVID-19 vaccine. This CDR3 reads CASSLDSVQETQYF. In nucleotides, the CDR3 is TGCGCCAGCAGCTTGGACAGTGTGCAAGAGACCCAGTACTTC.